These T cell receptor beta chains were read from a single sample in a study of blood T cell repertoires in COVID-19. Using immunoSEQ multiplex PCR, the repertoire was profiled, and TCRdb retains in-frame clones only, with some absent. The data hold 200,000 to 250,000 clones, with 75% to 90% observed a single time. Sequenced: peripheral blood. These receptors all stem from a man aged 55-75 years who had recovered from COVID-19. CDR3s include the opening cysteine and the closing phenylalanine or tryptophan. The D gene is left open where the match is weak. A clone size is listed for some rows: how often the clone was seen (once, few, many), or a class if it is expanded.

TRBV7-3	NA	TRBD2	TRBJ2-2	TGTGCCAGCAAGCTCCTAGCGGGAGATGCCGGGGAGCTGTTTTTT	CASKLLAGDAGELFF
TRBV27	NA	TRBD2	TRBJ2-7	TGTGCCAGCAGTTATGGTGGCGGGGGGCGCTACGAGCAGTACTTC	CASSYGGGGRYEQYF
TRBV6-4	once	NA	TRBJ1-6	TGTGCCAGCAGTGACGGCAATTCACCCCTCCACTTT	CASSDGNSPLHF
TRBV18	NA	NA	TRBJ2-1	TGTGCCAGCACACTACTGCGAGTGGAGCAGTTCTTC	CASTLLRVEQFF
TRBV5-1	NA	TRBD1	TRBJ1-5	TGCGCCAGCAGCCCGGGAACAGGGGGCGTCAATCAGCCCCAGCATTTT	CASSPGTGGVNQPQHF
TRBV6-5	NA	NA	TRBJ2-7	TGTGCCAGCAGGGACACCTACGAGCAGTACTTC	CASRDTYEQYF
TRBV11-2	NA	NA	TRBJ2-2	TGTGCCAGCAGCTTAGATCCCCGCAGGGACACCGGGGAGCTGTTTTTT	CASSLDPRRDTGELFF
TRBV30	NA	NA	TRBJ1-4	TGTGCCTGGAGTGTAAGCGTTATTGATGAAAAACTGTTTTTT	CAWSVSVIDEKLFF
TRBV7-2	once	NA	TRBJ1-6	TGTGCCAGCAGCGATCCGCCGGGTTCACTCCACTTT	CASSDPPGSLHF
TRBV19	NA	NA	TRBJ1-5	TGTGCCAGTAGTTTACCGGGGGATCAGCCCCAGCATTTT	CASSLPGDQPQHF
TRBV6-4	NA	NA	TRBJ2-7	TGTGCCAGCCTGGACAGAGACGAGCAGTACTTC	CASLDRDEQYF
TRBV7-9	many	NA	TRBJ1-2	TGTGCCAGCAGCTTTGACACTTATGGCTACACCTTC	CASSFDTYGYTF
TRBV12-5	NA	NA	TRBJ2-2	TGTGCTAGTGGTTTTAGGCAGGGGAACACCGGGGAGCTGTTTTTT	CASGFRQGNTGELFF
TRBV3-1/TRBV3-2	NA	NA	TRBJ2-6	TGTGCCAGCAGCCAAGAGAGATTAGCCAACGTCCTGACTTTC	CASSQERLANVLTF
TRBV2	NA	TRBD1	TRBJ2-7	TGTGCCAGCAGGCGGGGGACAGGGGACTACGAGCAGTACTTC	CASRRGTGDYEQYF